The 20 T cell receptor beta chains below were found in one sample sequenced in a study of cytomegalovirus exposure and HLA in healthy donors. The PCR had 60 Vbeta and 13 Jbeta primers. Generated by immunoSEQ multiplex PCR, the TCRdb table keeps only in-frame clones and is missing some. The sample lists 100,000 to 150,000 clones; over 70% were seen once. The specimen was PBMCs. The receptors originated from a middle-aged woman in good health and CMV-seropositive.

This clone was picked up one time. This chain joins TRBV9 and TRBJ1-3, with D tentatively TRBD1 (5 bases). The CDR3 runs 16 residues. The germline CDR1 and CDR2 sequences are SGDLS and YYNGEE. Trimming cost V 0 bases and J 0 bases, with 10 bases left between them. The CDR3 bases are TGTGCCAGCAGCGTAGGGGGCAGAGACTCTGGAAACACCATATATTTT. Its protein is CASSVGGRDSGNTIYF.

The chain joins TRBV4-2 to TRBJ2-7; TRBD1 agrees at 7 bases. The CDR3 extends over 15 amino acids. Germline V gives CDR1 LGHNA, CDR2 YNFKEQ. The ends lost 0 bases at V and 0 bases at J; junction bases unmatched: 2. CDR3 nucleotides: TGTGCCAGCAGCCAAGAGGGACAGAGCTCCTACGAGCAGTACTTC. The encoded protein is CASSQEGQSSYEQYF.

The genes are TRBV5-1 and TRBJ1-4; 9 bases agree with TRBD1. This CDR3 comprises 16 residues. Trimming cost V 4 bases and J 0 bases; bases outside gene matches: 4. Germline lookup yields CDR1 SGHRS and CDR2 YFSETQ. CDR3 residues: CASSVQGAPTNEKLFF. The DNA for the CDR3 is TGCGCCAGCAGCGTACAGGGGGCCCCAACTAATGAAAAACTGTTTTTT. The entire variable domain, with the rest obtained from reference TRBV5-1 and TRBJ1-4, is as follows: KAGVTQTPRYLIKTRGQQVTLSCSPISGHRSVSWYQQTPGQGLQFLFEYFSETQRNKGNFPGRFSGRQFSNSRSEMNVSTLELGDSALYLCASSVQGAPTNEKLFFGSGTQLSVL.

The rearrangement links TRBV7-9 to TRBJ2-1; 11 nucleotides align to TRBD2. With 5 bases clipped from V and 6 bases from J, the junction kept 12 bases outside the gene matches. The germline gives CDR1 SEHNR, CDR2 FQNEAQ (reference sequence). The CDR3 loop spans 17 amino acids. The CDR3 reads CASSLPPRLAGINEQFF. CDR3 DNA sequence: TGTGCCAGCAGCCTCCCACCAAGACTAGCGGGAATCAATGAGCAGTTCTTC.

V is TRBV28 and J is TRBJ1-1; possible D gene TRBD1, 6 bases. Per the germline V gene, CDR1 is MDHEN and CDR2 is SYDVKM. This CDR3 contains 12 residues. V was clipped by 10 bases and J by 2 bases, with 11 bases between them. In DNA form, the CDR3 reads TGTGCCATCGGGGGGCTCAACACTGAAGCTTTCTTT. Translation: CAIGGLNTEAFF.

This clone was recorded a few times. The chain joins TRBV28 to TRBJ2-2, with a weak D call TRBD2 (5 bases). The V end lost 5 bases, the J end lost 6 bases, and 10 bases lay between the germline ends. This CDR3 has 13 amino acids. The germline V gene encodes CDR1 MDHEN and CDR2 SYDVKM. Here the CDR3 DNA reads TGTGCCAGCAGTCCGCTAGCTCCCGGGGAGCTGTTTTTT. It is translated as CASSPLAPGELFF.

The gene calls are TRBV10-3 and TRBJ1-2; tentatively, D is TRBD1 (6 bases). This CDR3 contains 14 residues. Germline V lookup: CDR1 ENHRY, CDR2 SYGVKD. Trimming cost V 2 bases and J 6 bases, with 13 bases left between them. CDR3 in amino acids: CAISEQIEGDGYTF. In nucleotides, the CDR3 is TGTGCCATCAGTGAGCAGATTGAGGGGGATGGCTACACCTTC.

Written as DNA, the CDR3 is TGTGCCAGCAGCTGGATGGGACAGGGGCAAGAGACCCAGTACTTC. Residues: CASSWMGQGQETQYF. The chain uses TRBV5-6 and TRBJ2-5, with 10 bases that match TRBD1. With 3 bases clipped from V and 2 bases from J, the junction kept 4 bases outside the gene matches. The CDR3 runs 15 residues. Germline loops: CDR1 SGHDT, CDR2 YYEEEE. Variable domain in full (rest from reference TRBV5-6 and TRBJ2-5): DAGVTQSPTHLIKTRGQQVTLRCSPKSGHDTVSWYQQALGQGPQFIFQYYEEEERQRGNFPDRFSGHQFPNYSSELNVNALLLGDSALYLCASSWMGQGQETQYFGPGTRLLVL.

This rearrangement joins TRBV28 to TRBJ1-2; D unclear. The CDR3 extends over 11 amino acids. Trimming shortened V by 3 bases and J by 5 bases, and 4 bases separated the two germline ends. From germline, CDR1 is MDHEN and CDR2 SYDVKM. CDR3 nucleotide sequence: TGTGCCAGCAGTTTGTCATATGGCTACACCTTC. It is translated as CASSLSYGYTF.

This chain connects TRBV6-5 to TRBJ1-5, with 8 bases aligning to TRBD1. The CDR3 extends over 15 amino acids. With 4 bases clipped from V and 2 bases from J, the junction kept 4 bases outside the gene matches. Germline lookup yields CDR1 MNHEY and CDR2 SVGAGI. CDR3 loop: CASSSDRGGNQPQHF. In nucleotides, the CDR3 is TGTGCCAGCAGTTCCGACAGGGGCGGCAATCAGCCCCAGCATTTT.

The V and J genes are TRBV2 and TRBJ1-1, with no clear D. Deletions cut 2 bases from V and 3 bases from J, with 7 bases between. The CDR3 is made up of 13 amino acids. Germline V lookup: CDR1 SNHLY, CDR2 FYNNEI. CDR3 amino acids: CASSEIFYTEAFF. The CDR3 DNA reads TGTGCCAGCAGTGAAATTTTCTACACTGAAGCTTTCTTT.

V is TRBV28 and J is TRBJ1-1, with D possibly matching TRBD1 (6 bases). From germline, CDR1 is MDHEN and CDR2 SYDVKM. Trimming took off 5 bases at V and 4 bases at J, with 23 bases between the two ends. This CDR3 spans 17 amino acids. The CDR3 protein is CASSKRLMAGVATEAFF. The CDR3 region has the DNA TGTGCCAGCAGTAAACGACTGATGGCAGGGGTGGCCACTGAAGCTTTCTTT.

This sequence joins TRBV7-2 and TRBJ2-2, with 8 nucleotides matching TRBD1. CDR1 and CDR2 from the germline V gene are SGHTA and FQGNSA. The CDR3 has 18 amino acids. Losses at the gene ends were 3 bases for V and 4 bases for J; bases not matched to a gene: 13. The CDR3 sequence: CASSLVRTGPGGTGELFF. The CDR3, as DNA: TGTGCCAGCAGCTTGGTCCGGACAGGGCCGGGCGGCACCGGGGAGCTGTTTTTT.

This clone was counted a few times. This CDR3 is also generated by other DNA sequences in the sample. V usage is TRBV6-5 and J usage is TRBJ2-6; D is unresolved. The V gene's germline CDR1 is MNHEY and CDR2 SVGAGI. Trimming removed 0 bases from V and 1 base from J, with 7 bases in between. This CDR3 comprises 16 residues. The CDR3 DNA sequence: TGTGCCAGCAGTTACTCGAGAGTTTCTGGGGCCAACGTCCTGACTTTC. Encoded protein: CASSYSRVSGANVLTF.

The chain recombines TRBV5-1 with TRBJ2-1; D is perhaps TRBD2 (5 bases). This CDR3 comprises 12 residues. Trimming shortened V by 2 bases and J by 9 bases, and 9 bases separated the two germline ends. CDR1 SGHRS and CDR2 YFSETQ come from the germline V gene. The DNA for the CDR3 is TGCGCCAGCAGCTTAGGGAGTGGTGAGCAGTTCTTC. Encoded protein: CASSLGSGEQFF.

The chain couples TRBV7-9 to TRBJ2-3; D is undetermined. The germline V gene has CDR1 SEHNR and CDR2 FQNEAQ (reference sequence). The CDR3 is made up of 13 amino acids. Trimming shortened V by 0 bases and J by 4 bases, and 5 bases separated the two germline ends. The CDR3 spells CASSLASADTQYF. CDR3 DNA: TGTGCCAGCAGCTTAGCGAGCGCAGATACGCAGTATTTT. Full variable domain (rest looked up from reference TRBV7-9 and TRBJ2-3): DTGVSQNPRHKITKRGQNVTFRCDPISEHNRLYWYRQTLGQGPEFLTYFQNEAQLEKSRLLSDRFSAERPKGSFSTLEIQRTEQGDSAMYLCASSLASADTQYFGPGTRLTVL.

This chain uses TRBV27 with TRBJ1-4; 7 bases are a match to TRBD1. J gave up 6 bases and V 5 bases, and 6 bases lay outside the gene matches. Germline V lookup: CDR1 MNHEY, CDR2 SMNVEV (reference sequence). The CDR3 consists of 14 residues. CDR3 region: CASSLAGGDEKLFF. CDR3 in DNA: TGTGCCAGCAGTCTAGCAGGGGGTGATGAAAAACTGTTTTTT.

The J gene is TRBJ2-7, the V gene TRBV6-5, with 12 bases fitting TRBD1. Germline V gives CDR1 MNHEY, CDR2 SVGAGI. V lost 2 bases and J lost 6; bases outside the gene matches: 8. The length of the CDR3 is 16 residues. CDR3 loop: CASSYRGTGGLGEQYF. The CDR3 DNA follows: TGTGCCAGCAGTTACAGAGGGACAGGGGGCTTGGGCGAGCAGTACTTC.

The chain has TRBV10-3 and TRBJ1-6; 8 nucleotides match TRBD1. The CDR3 has 13 amino acids. Trimming removed 7 bases from V and 7 bases from J; junction bases left unmatched: 3. Germline loops: CDR1 ENHRY, CDR2 SYGVKD. Here the CDR3 DNA reads TGTGCCATCAAGGACAGGGACAATTCACCCCTCCACTTT. It yields the protein CAIKDRDNSPLHF.

The V gene is TRBV11-2, the J gene TRBJ2-5; 10 nucleotides line up with TRBD1. The J call may not be correct, given that the DNA end is closer to TRBJ2-7. Germline V gene data show CDR1 as SGHAT and CDR2 as FQNNGV. This CDR3 comprises 16 residues. CDR3 sequence (DNA): TGTGCCAGCAGCTTAAGGGGACAGGGGAGCTCCTACGAGCAGTACTTC. It is translated as CASSLRGQGSSYEQYF.